These 24 T cell receptor beta chains originate from one sample sequenced in a study of T cell responses to AZD1222 COVID-19 vaccine. Clones were read by immunoSEQ multiplex PCR, and TCRdb kept only the in-frame ones, dropping some. The sample consists of 150,000 to 200,000 clones, around nine tenths of them appearing once. Source: peripheral blood, taken 28 days after the second dose of the MenACWY control vaccine. Receptors were obtained from an adult who received the MenACWY meningococcal vaccine as a control.

The chain couples TRBV30 to TRBJ1-6; a possible D gene is TRBD1 (5 bases). CDR1 and CDR2 (germline): GTSNPN, SVGIG (reference sequence). CDR3 size: 14 residues. Trimming shortened V by 4 bases and J by 7 bases, and 14 bases separated the two germline ends. CDR3 sequence: CAWTRGSGNSPLHF. The CDR3 DNA is TGTGCCTGGACTCGGGGCAGCGGGAATTCACCCCTCCACTTT.

The rearrangement joins TRBV10-3 to TRBJ1-1, with D unresolved. This CDR3 region has 11 residues. CDR1 is ENHRY, CDR2 SYGVKD, per germline. V was shortened by 4 bases and J by 11 bases, with 11 bases between the two germline ends. CDR3 region: CAISGRSGAFF. CDR3 coding DNA: TGTGCCATCAGTGGGCGGAGTGGGGCTTTCTTT.

The chain couples TRBV7-2 to TRBJ1-5, with D possibly being TRBD1 (6 bases). The V gene lost 1 base and the J gene lost 0 bases, with 16 bases spanning the gap. Germline CDR1 reads SGHTA; CDR2 reads FQGNSA. CDR3 length: 18 residues. CDR3 sequence: CASSLGRAGAYSNQPQHF. Written as DNA, the CDR3 is TGTGCCAGCAGCTTAGGACGAGCAGGGGCGTATAGCAATCAGCCCCAGCATTTT.

The V call is TRBV10-3, the J call TRBJ1-5; D ambiguous. The CDR3 extends over 15 amino acids. The germline gives CDR1 ENHRY, CDR2 SYGVKD. V lost 3 bases and J 0 bases, leaving 9 bases between the germline ends. DNA of the CDR3: TGTGCCATCAGTGATAGTCCGGGTAGCAATCAGCCCCAGCATTTT. As protein: CAISDSPGSNQPQHF.

The rearrangement links TRBV24-1 to TRBJ2-1; TRBD2 matches 9 bases. This CDR3 region has 16 residues. Per the germline V gene, CDR1 is KGHDR and CDR2 is SFDVKD. The V gene end was trimmed by 2 bases and the J gene end by 2 bases; junction bases not matched to a gene: 3. CDR3 DNA: TGTGCCACCAGTGATTGGGCTAGCGGGGCCTACAATGAGCAGTTCTTC. The encoded protein is CATSDWASGAYNEQFF.

This chain uses TRBV6-5 with TRBJ1-3, with 9 bases matching TRBD1. This CDR3 spans 14 amino acids. Per germline, CDR1 MNHEY and CDR2 SVGAGI. The ends lost 7 bases at V and 0 bases at J; junction bases unmatched: 1. The CDR3 here is CASKDRGSGNTIYF. CDR3 nucleotides: TGTGCCAGCAAGGACAGGGGCTCTGGAAACACCATATATTTT.

This rearrangement joins TRBV6-2 or TRBV6-3 to TRBJ2-5, with 7 nucleotides matching TRBD1. Trimming cost V 2 bases and J 2 bases; bases outside gene matches: 8. CDR1 and CDR2 from the germline V gene are MNHEY and SVGEGT. The CDR3 has 16 amino acids. CDR3 nucleotides: TGTGCCAGCAGTTACACTACCGGGACAGCTCAAGAGACCCAGTACTTC. Translation: CASSYTTGTAQETQYF.

The chain is built from TRBV5-5 and TRBJ2-7; 9 bases are a match to TRBD1. Germline V gene data show CDR1 as SGHKS and CDR2 as YYEKEE (reference sequence). This CDR3 contains 13 residues. Trimming cost V 3 bases and J 3 bases; bases outside gene matches: 1. This chain's CDR3 is CASSSTGGYEQYF. Here the CDR3 DNA reads TGTGCCAGCAGCTCGACAGGGGGCTACGAGCAGTACTTC.

The rearrangement links TRBV7-9 to TRBJ1-3; D remains ambiguous. Germline V gene lookup returns CDR1 SEHNR and CDR2 FQNEAQ (reference sequence). V was clipped by 3 bases and J by 4 bases, with 4 bases between them. The CDR3 extends over 12 amino acids. CDR3 loop: CASSFTGNTIYF. Here the CDR3 DNA reads TGTGCCAGCAGCTTCACCGGAAACACCATATATTTT.

The J gene is TRBJ1-3, the V gene TRBV5-8, with TRBD1 as a possible D gene (5 bases). The germline V gene has CDR1 SGHTS and CDR2 YDEGEE. Trimming shortened V by 0 bases and J by 0 bases, and 10 bases separated the two germline ends. This CDR3 contains 16 residues. The CDR3 reads CASSLGQPFSGNTIYF. CDR3 DNA sequence: TGTGCCAGCAGCTTGGGACAGCCCTTCTCTGGAAACACCATATATTTT.

The chain has TRBV6-4 and TRBJ2-3; D is tentatively TRBD1 or TRBD2 (5 bases each). Trimming removed 2 bases at V and 3 bases at J, with 21 bases between. Germline V gene data show CDR1 as MRHNA and CDR2 as SNTAGT. The CDR3 covers 18 residues. CDR3 in amino acids: CASSDQPTGGWGTDTQYF. The CDR3 DNA reads as TGTGCCAGCAGTGACCAACCAACTGGGGGATGGGGGACAGATACGCAGTATTTT.

The rearrangement uses TRBV6-2 or TRBV6-3 and TRBJ1-5; possibly TRBD1 for D (5 bases). The CDR3 consists of 15 residues. V was clipped by 4 bases and J by 2 bases, with 12 bases between them. CDR1 MNHEY and CDR2 SVGEGT come from the germline V gene. This CDR3 is CASSSGRGGNQPQHF. CDR3 DNA sequence: TGTGCCAGCAGTTCCGGACGGGGCGGCAATCAGCCCCAGCATTTT.

The chain combines TRBV28 with TRBJ2-1, with D perhaps TRBD1 or TRBD2 (5 bases each). The CDR3 has 15 amino acids. Trimming took 4 bases from V and 14 from J, leaving 24 bases between them. Germline V gives CDR1 MDHEN, CDR2 SYDVKM. Written as DNA, the CDR3 is TGTGCCAGCAGTTCCAGGGCCATAACATTCACTAGGGAGTTCTTC. It translates to CASSSRAITFTREFF.

The chain has TRBV6-5 and TRBJ1-1; D is unclear. V gave up 6 bases and J gave up 1 base, with 15 bases separating them. CDR1 and CDR2 (germline): MNHEY, SVGAGI. CDR3 length equals 15 residues. This CDR3 reads CASRITRTENTEAFF. DNA for the CDR3: TGTGCCAGCAGGATCACCCGGACGGAGAACACTGAAGCTTTCTTT.

This chain connects TRBV27 to TRBJ1-4, with D perhaps TRBD1 (6 bases). The CDR3 extends over 11 amino acids. Trimming pared 3 bases from V and 15 bases from J, leaving 11 bases between. Germline lookup yields CDR1 MNHEY and CDR2 SMNVEV (reference sequence). Here the CDR3 reads CASSLDSWVFF. CDR3 DNA sequence: TGTGCCAGCAGTTTGGACAGCTGGGTGTTTTTT.

The V gene is TRBV5-6, the J gene TRBJ2-1, with D hard to call. The CDR3 sequence is 14 residues long. Germline CDR1 SGHDT, CDR2 YYEEEE. V was cut by 0 bases and J by 5 bases, with 9 bases left in between. This CDR3 reads CASSLAPRDNEQFF. CDR3 nucleotide sequence: TGTGCCAGCAGCTTGGCCCCTAGGGACAATGAGCAGTTCTTC.

The gene calls are TRBV3-1 (or the pseudogene TRBV3-2) and TRBJ2-7; D remains unclear. CDR1 is LGHDT and CDR2 is YNNKEL in the germline V gene (reference sequence). The length of the CDR3 is 14 residues. The V and J ends lost 5 bases and 0 bases respectively, with 11 bases between them. This chain's CDR3 is CASSFRTPSYEQYF. The CDR3 DNA reads as TGTGCCAGCAGCTTTCGCACCCCCTCCTACGAGCAGTACTTC.

The rearrangement links TRBV4-2 to TRBJ2-2; D is unresolved. This CDR3 contains 13 residues. The germline V and J ends were trimmed by 1 base and 7 bases, with 7 bases remaining between them. Germline V gives CDR1 LGHNA, CDR2 YNFKEQ. The CDR3 nucleotides are TGTGCCAGCAGCCAAGCCATGAGCGGGGAGCTGTTTTTT. Protein sequence: CASSQAMSGELFF.

The CDR3 loop reads CASRASSNTQYF. For the CDR3, the DNA is TGTGCCAGCAGGGCCTCATCTAATACGCAGTATTTT. The chain couples TRBV6-5 to TRBJ2-3; D remains unclear. V lost 6 bases to trimming and J lost 7 bases, with 11 bases between them. The CDR3 length is 12 residues. Germline lookup yields CDR1 MNHEY and CDR2 SVGAGI.

This chain uses TRBV3-1 (or the pseudogene TRBV3-2) with TRBJ1-2; D may be TRBD1 (5 bases). Trimming pared 7 bases from V and 1 base from J, leaving 10 bases between. This CDR3 has 13 residues. CDR1 LGHDT and CDR2 YNNKEL come from the germline V gene (reference sequence). The CDR3 DNA reads as TGTGCCAGCACTAGGCAGGGTAACTATGGCTACACCTTC. Protein sequence: CASTRQGNYGYTF.

Points on this clone: Other DNA sequences in this sample translate to the same CDR3. This chain uses TRBV6-5 with TRBJ1-6; D is perhaps TRBD1 (5 bases). Germline assignment: CDR1 MNHEY and CDR2 SVGAGI. This CDR3 region has 13 residues. V was clipped by 6 bases and J by 6 bases, with 9 bases between them. The CDR3 is CASSRDRNSPLHF. CDR3 coding DNA: TGTGCCAGCAGCAGGGATCGTAATTCACCCCTCCACTTT.

This clone was observed once. This sequence joins TRBV19 and TRBJ2-1; 12 bases line up with TRBD2. The V and J ends lost 3 bases and 7 bases, in that order; junction bases with no gene match: 7. The CDR3 is 16 amino acids. Germline CDR1 and CDR2: LNHDA and SQIVND (reference sequence). The DNA for the CDR3 is TGTGCCAGTAGTATCCGACCTAGCGGGAGGGGGAATGAGCAGTTCTTC. Protein sequence: CASSIRPSGRGNEQFF.

This chain links TRBV27 with TRBJ1-2; D is undetermined. The germline V gene encodes CDR1 MNHEY and CDR2 SMNVEV (reference sequence). V was pared by 5 bases and J by 4 bases, with 14 bases between. The CDR3 extends over 14 amino acids. The CDR3 reads CASSPRTESYGYTF. CDR3 in DNA: TGTGCCAGCAGTCCGCGGACGGAATCCTATGGCTACACCTTC.

The chain employs TRBV6-5 and TRBJ1-5; possible D gene TRBD1, 6 bases. Between the trimmed V and J ends, which lost 2 bases and 3 bases, there was a span of 11 bases. CDR1 and CDR2 from the germline V gene are MNHEY and SVGAGI. There are 15 residues in the CDR3. CDR3 sequence reads: CASSYIQGANQPQHF. The CDR3 bases are TGTGCCAGCAGTTACATACAGGGAGCCAATCAGCCCCAGCATTTT.